The 26 T cell receptor beta chains given below trace back to one sample, sequenced in a study of cytomegalovirus exposure and HLA in healthy donors. Some clones are missing from TCRdb's copy, which holds only in-frame ones; the method was immunoSEQ multiplex PCR. The sample holds about 110,000 clones; approximately 88% are singletons and the top ten take 1.4%. Material: PBMCs. All receptors derive from a woman aged 30 to 39 in good health and CMV-seropositive.

This clone showed up just once. This CDR3 reads CASSYSGGGNQPQHF. In nucleotides, the CDR3 is TGTGCCAGCAGTTACTCGGGGGGAGGCAATCAGCCCCAGCATTTT. V is TRBV6-5 and J is TRBJ1-5; D is perhaps TRBD1 (5 bases). This CDR3 spans 15 amino acids. Germline CDR1 MNHEY, CDR2 SVGAGI. Trimming removed 0 bases from V and 2 bases from J, with 8 bases in between.

The chain links TRBV11-2 to TRBJ2-7; 9 nucleotides match TRBD2. V shed 4 bases, J shed 4 bases, and the junction held 8 bases outside the gene matches. Germline lookup yields CDR1 SGHAT and CDR2 FQNNGV. This CDR3 comprises 15 residues. The CDR3 region is CASSSQSGRKYEQYF. CDR3 coding DNA: TGTGCCAGCAGCTCCCAAAGCGGGAGGAAATACGAGCAGTACTTC.

There are a few counts of this clone. The chain couples TRBV7-3 to TRBJ2-1; 8 nucleotides line up with TRBD2. After removal of 1 base from V and 5 bases from J, the junction contained 4 bases not matched to a gene. CDR3 length: 15 residues. Per the germline V gene, CDR1 is SGHTA and CDR2 is FQGTGA. For the CDR3, the DNA is TGTGCCAGCAGCTTAAGGCTAGCGGGCAACAATGAGCAGTTCTTC. It specifies CASSLRLAGNNEQFF.

This chain uses TRBV28 with TRBJ2-2; the match to TRBD2 covers 16 bases. This CDR3 spans 17 amino acids. The germline V gene encodes CDR1 MDHEN and CDR2 SYDVKM. Trimming removed 2 bases from V and 8 bases from J; junction bases left unmatched: 5. The CDR3 sequence is CASSLPGLAGGPGELFF. Written as DNA, the CDR3 is TGTGCCAGCAGTTTACCGGGACTAGCGGGAGGGCCAGGGGAGCTGTTTTTT.

This chain connects TRBV6-1 to TRBJ1-1; D is uncertain. The CDR3 is 13 residues long. Per the germline V gene, CDR1 is MNHNS and CDR2 is SASEGT. Trimming cost V 3 bases and J 1 base, with 6 bases left between them. CDR3: CASSDTENTEAFF. DNA for the CDR3: TGTGCCAGCAGTGACACAGAGAACACTGAAGCTTTCTTT.

The J gene is TRBJ2-3, the V gene TRBV7-2; TRBD2 aligns across 14 bases. In germline, CDR1 is SGHTA, CDR2 FQGNSA. V shed 3 bases, J shed 9 bases, and the junction held 2 bases outside the gene matches. This CDR3 contains 14 residues. CDR3 amino acids: CASSLGLAGDTQYF. The CDR3 DNA sequence: TGTGCCAGCAGCTTGGGACTAGCGGGAGACACGCAGTATTTT.

The chain employs TRBV4-1 and TRBJ2-1, with TRBD1 matching over 7 bases. From germline, CDR1 is MGHRA and CDR2 YSYEKL. V lost 4 bases and J lost 3; bases outside the gene matches: 3. The CDR3 contains 14 residues. The CDR3, as DNA: TGCGCCAGCAGCCGAACAGGGGACTACAATGAGCAGTTCTTC. Its protein product is CASSRTGDYNEQFF.

The rearrangement joins TRBV5-1 to TRBJ2-5; possibly TRBD2 for D (5 bases). Germline loops: CDR1 SGHRS, CDR2 YFSETQ. The CDR3 consists of 14 residues. Trimming took 5 bases from V and 2 from J, leaving 13 bases between them. DNA for the CDR3: TGCGCCAGCAGTCAAGACACGGGGCAAGAGACCCAGTACTTC. Amino acids: CASSQDTGQETQYF.

The V gene is TRBV30, the J gene TRBJ1-3; no clear D. The CDR3 contains 14 residues. Trimming removed 3 bases from V and 0 bases from J, with 9 bases in between. Germline loops: CDR1 GTSNPN, CDR2 SVGIG (reference sequence). DNA for the CDR3: TGTGCCTGGAGGCGGCTAACCTCTGGAAACACCATATATTTT. This encodes CAWRRLTSGNTIYF.

The genes are TRBV13 and TRBJ2-4; 9 nucleotides match TRBD1. The CDR3 is 15 residues long. CDR1 is PRHDT, CDR2 FYEKMQ, per germline (reference sequence). Unmatched junction bases numbered 5, after V lost 5 bases and J lost 3 bases. The CDR3 bases are TGTGCCAGCAGCGGACGACAGGGGGACAAAAACATTCAGTACTTC. Residues: CASSGRQGDKNIQYF.

This chain links TRBV5-1 with TRBJ2-3; TRBD1 agrees at 8 bases. CDR1 and CDR2 (germline): SGHRS, YFSETQ. V dropped 8 bases and J dropped 2; count of bases not matched to a gene: 10. The CDR3 runs 15 residues. The CDR3 protein is CASYRDRGSTDTQYF. CDR3 nucleotide sequence: TGCGCCAGTTACCGAGACAGGGGATCCACAGATACGCAGTATTTT.

The V and J genes are TRBV7-9 and TRBJ2-1, with 7 bases fitting TRBD1. Germline CDR1 and CDR2: SEHNR and FQNEAQ (reference sequence). This CDR3 is 14 amino acids long. With V trimmed by 8 bases and J by 0 bases, 4 bases remained unmatched. CDR3 protein: CASRWDSSYNEQFF. The CDR3 DNA reads as TGTGCCAGCCGCTGGGACAGCTCCTACAATGAGCAGTTCTTC.

The genes are TRBV28 and TRBJ2-1; 11 nucleotides agree with TRBD2. Unmatched junction bases numbered 10, after V lost 6 bases and J lost 6 bases. Germline V gives CDR1 MDHEN, CDR2 SYDVKM. This CDR3 spans 16 amino acids. The CDR3 region is CASRTISGRAVNEQFF. CDR3 bases: TGTGCCAGCAGGACGATTAGCGGGAGGGCCGTCAATGAGCAGTTCTTC.

This chain uses TRBV14 with TRBJ1-1; D gene uncertain. This CDR3 is built from 13 residues. Germline V gene lookup returns CDR1 SGHDN and CDR2 FVKESK. V was trimmed by 1 base and J by 8 bases, leaving 11 bases between them. DNA of the CDR3: TGTGCCAGCAGCCAAGCGGCCGGGTTCGAAGCTTTCTTT. Translating gives CASSQAAGFEAFF. Full variable domain (outside the CDR3, taken from reference TRBV14 and TRBJ1-1): EAGVTQFPSHSVIEKGQTVTLRCDPISGHDNLYWYRRVMGKEIKFLLHFVKESKQDESGMPNNRFLAERTGGTYSTLKVQPAELEDSGVYFCASSQAAGFEAFFGQGTRLTVV.

This chain joins TRBV30 and TRBJ1-3; D unresolved. The V end lost 5 bases, the J end lost 0 bases, and 5 bases lay between the germline ends. The length of the CDR3 is 12 residues. The germline CDR1 and CDR2 sequences are GTSNPN and SVGIG (reference sequence). CDR3 bases: TGTGCCTGGGGCCTCTCTGGAAACACCATATATTTT. Translation gives CAWGLSGNTIYF. Together with reference TRBV30 and TRBJ1-3, the CDR3 gives the full variable domain: SQTIHQWPATLVQPVGSPLSLECTVEGTSNPNLYWYRQAAGRGLQLLFYSVGIGQISSEVPQNLSASRPQDRQFILSSKKLLLSDSGFYLCAWGLSGNTIYFGEGSWLTVV.

This chain connects TRBV28 to TRBJ1-5; D is ambiguous. Germline V CDR1 and CDR2: MDHEN, SYDVKM. CDR3 length: 14 amino acids. Trimming left V 1 base short and J 6 bases short, with 10 bases between. CDR3 nucleotide sequence: TGTGCCAGCAGTTTATACCTGGAGAGTCAGCCCCAGCATTTT. This gives the protein CASSLYLESQPQHF.

The chain couples TRBV5-1 to TRBJ1-2; the D is unclear. The V gene lost 1 base and the J gene lost 1 base, with 8 bases spanning the gap. Germline loops: CDR1 SGHRS, CDR2 YFSETQ. This CDR3 spans 14 amino acids. This CDR3 is CASSLLGNNYGYTF. The CDR3 nucleotides are TGCGCCAGCAGCTTGCTCGGGAATAACTATGGCTACACCTTC. The variable domain in full, completed from reference TRBV5-1 and TRBJ1-2, reads KAGVTQTPRYLIKTRGQQVTLSCSPISGHRSVSWYQQTPGQGLQFLFEYFSETQRNKGNFPGRFSGRQFSNSRSEMNVSTLELGDSALYLCASSLLGNNYGYTFGSGTRLTVV.

The rearrangement uses TRBV7-8 and TRBJ2-1; 9 positions match TRBD2. CDR1 and CDR2 (germline): SGHVS, FQNEAQ. The CDR3 runs to 14 residues. After removal of 2 bases from V and 12 bases from J, the junction contained 8 bases not matched to a gene. This CDR3 is CASSLFRGGVGQFF. Here the CDR3 DNA reads TGTGCCAGCAGCTTATTTCGCGGGGGGGTTGGGCAGTTCTTC. The full variable domain, rest sourced from reference TRBV7-8 and TRBJ2-1, is GAGVSQSPRYKVAKRGQDVALRCDPISGHVSLFWYQQALGQGPEFLTYFQNEAQLDKSGLPSDRFFAERPEGSVSTLKIQRTQQEDSAVYLCASSLFRGGVGQFFGPGTRLTVL.

The chain is built from TRBV6-1 and TRBJ2-1; TRBD1 might be the D (5 bases). Deletions cut 6 bases from V and 10 bases from J, with 13 bases between. The CDR3 length is 12 residues. CDR1 is MNHNS and CDR2 is SASEGT in the germline V gene. The CDR3 DNA reads TGTGCCAGCAGAGTCCAGGGCCGAGAGCAGTTCTTC. Protein product: CASRVQGREQFF.

The V gene is TRBV19, the J gene TRBJ2-7, with 8 nucleotides matching TRBD1. The CDR3 extends over 14 amino acids. J lost 3 bases, V lost 7 bases, and 8 bases had no gene match. CDR1 LNHDA and CDR2 SQIVND come from the germline V gene (reference sequence). The CDR3 DNA follows: TGTGCCAGTAACTCCCCGGACAGGGACTACGAGCAGTACTTC. It specifies CASNSPDRDYEQYF.

J is TRBJ2-7 and V is TRBV28; D is uncertain. The CDR3 spans 11 residues. V shed 6 bases and J shed 4 bases, with 7 bases lying between them. The germline V gene encodes CDR1 MDHEN and CDR2 SYDVKM. CDR3 loop: CASRQVYEQYF. The CDR3 region has the DNA TGTGCCAGCAGGCAGGTGTACGAGCAGTACTTC.

The gene calls are TRBV4-3 and TRBJ2-3, with TRBD2 matching 11 bases. The germline V gene has CDR1 LGHNA and CDR2 YSLEER. V dropped 0 bases and J dropped 4; count of bases not matched to a gene: 6. This CDR3 is 17 amino acids long. The CDR3 region is CASSQELILAGADTQYF. CDR3 sequence (DNA): TGCGCCAGCAGCCAAGAATTAATACTAGCGGGAGCAGATACGCAGTATTTT.

The rearrangement joins TRBV5-1 to TRBJ2-5, with 8 bases matching TRBD2. Germline values: CDR1 SGHRS, CDR2 YFSETQ. The CDR3 has 16 residues. V lost 6 bases, J lost 5 bases, and 15 bases stayed unmatched. In DNA, the CDR3 is TGCGCCAGCAAGGCGGCATCGGGGGGGGCCGGGGAGACCCAGTACTTC. Its protein is CASKAASGGAGETQYF. Full variable domain (remainder filled in from reference TRBV5-1 and TRBJ2-5): KAGVTQTPRYLIKTRGQQVTLSCSPISGHRSVSWYQQTPGQGLQFLFEYFSETQRNKGNFPGRFSGRQFSNSRSEMNVSTLELGDSALYLCASKAASGGAGETQYFGPGTRLLVL.

This clone was picked up one time. CDR3: CASSPGTGQETQYF. In DNA form, the CDR3 reads TGTGCCAGCAGCCCTGGGACAGGCCAAGAGACCCAGTACTTC. The V gene is TRBV7-9, the J gene TRBJ2-5; 8 bases are shared with TRBD1. The ends lost 5 bases at V and 1 base at J; junction bases unmatched: 3. This CDR3 spans 14 amino acids. Germline CDR1 SEHNR, CDR2 FQNEAQ (reference sequence).

The chain links TRBV5-6 to TRBJ2-5; 9 bases are shared with TRBD2. The germline CDR1 and CDR2 sequences are SGHDT and YYEEEE. Trimming removed 0 bases from V and 4 bases from J; junction bases left unmatched: 4. The CDR3 is 15 amino acids. Written as DNA, the CDR3 is TGTGCCAGCAGCTTGGGGTTAGCGGGAGTAGAGACCCAGTACTTC. It encodes CASSLGLAGVETQYF. The full variable domain, in which reference TRBV5-6 and TRBJ2-5 provide the parts outside the CDR3, is DAGVTQSPTHLIKTRGQQVTLRCSPKSGHDTVSWYQQALGQGPQFIFQYYEEEERQRGNFPDRFSGHQFPNYSSELNVNALLLGDSALYLCASSLGLAGVETQYFGPGTRLLVL.

The V and J genes are TRBV5-1 and TRBJ2-1; TRBD1 is a possible D gene (6 bases). Per germline, CDR1 SGHRS and CDR2 YFSETQ. Between the trimmed V and J ends, which lost 5 bases and 2 bases, there was a span of 8 bases. The CDR3 runs to 13 residues. This CDR3 is CASRRTAYNEQFF. In DNA, the CDR3 is TGCGCCAGCAGGAGGACAGCCTACAATGAGCAGTTCTTC.